The next 14 T cell receptor beta chains were all read from a single sample in a study of shared clonotypes between healthy human individuals. TCRdb's table, derived via immunoSEQ multiplex PCR, lists solely in-frame clones and lacks some. There are 1.4 million or so clones in the sample; around 98.5% occur only once, and around 0.33% lies in the top ten. Sequencing was done on a sample of naive CD4+ T cells sorted from blood. Subset reported: CD45RA+ positively selected. These receptors were obtained from a man under 40 in good health.

The gene calls are TRBV28 and TRBJ2-7; D gene uncertain. The CDR3 consists of 12 residues. Germline lookup yields CDR1 MDHEN and CDR2 SYDVKM. V lost 7 bases, J lost 4 bases, and 11 bases lay in between. CDR3 nucleotide sequence: TGTGCCAGCACCATAATGGGGTACGAGCAGTACTTC. It is translated as CASTIMGYEQYF.

The V call is TRBV5-1, the J call TRBJ2-1; 8 nucleotides match TRBD2. V lost 0 bases, J lost 2 bases, and 4 bases stayed unmatched. CDR1 and CDR2 from the germline V gene are SGHRS and YFSETQ. The CDR3 totals 16 residues. The CDR3 bases are TGCGCCAGCAGCTTGGACGACGGGAGGGCCTACAATGAGCAGTTCTTC. It encodes CASSLDDGRAYNEQFF.

The V and J genes are TRBV27 and TRBJ2-5; D gene uncertain. The CDR3 is 14 residues long. V lost 5 bases and J lost 1, with 11 bases in between. Germline CDR1 is MNHEY and CDR2 is SMNVEV (reference sequence). In DNA form, the CDR3 reads TGTGCCAGCAGTCCTACCCCGGGCCAAGAGACCCAGTACTTC. Its translation is CASSPTPGQETQYF.

The chain recombines TRBV2 with TRBJ2-3; 14 bases agree with TRBD2. Germline lookup yields CDR1 SNHLY and CDR2 FYNNEI. J gave up 6 bases and V 6 bases, and 5 bases lay outside the gene matches. The CDR3 is 15 residues long. The CDR3 loop reads CASSERTSGGDTQYF. The CDR3, as DNA: TGTGCCAGCAGCGAAAGGACTAGCGGGGGGGATACGCAGTATTTT.

The rearrangement uses TRBV28 and TRBJ1-4; no clear D. CDR1 MDHEN and CDR2 SYDVKM come from the germline V gene. The CDR3 runs 15 residues. The V and J ends lost 5 bases and 8 bases respectively, with 18 bases between them. CDR3 residues: CASSEPAGLGEKLFF. The CDR3 DNA is TGTGCCAGCAGTGAGCCTGCCGGATTGGGAGAAAAACTGTTTTTT.

This clone was counted between two and nine times. The rearrangement joins TRBV2 to TRBJ2-7; D gene uncertain. Deletions cut 7 bases from V and 3 bases from J, with 13 bases between. The CDR3 covers 13 residues. Germline CDR1 SNHLY, CDR2 FYNNEI. The CDR3 DNA reads TGTGCCAGCATGGACCCCCTAGACTACGAGCAGTACTTC. Protein product: CASMDPLDYEQYF. Combining the CDR3 with reference TRBV2 and TRBJ2-7 gives the whole variable domain EPEVTQTPSHQVTQMGQEVILRCVPISNHLYFYWYRQILGQKVEFLVSFYNNEISEKSEIFDDQFSVERPDGSNFTLKIRSTKLEDSAMYFCASMDPLDYEQYFGPGTRLTVT.

The CDR3 region has the DNA TGTGCCAGCAGCTTGGATCCATCACCGAACACTGAAGCTTTCTTT. It specifies CASSLDPSPNTEAFF. The V gene is TRBV5-4, the J gene TRBJ1-1; no definite D call. V lost 0 bases and J 1 base, leaving 10 bases between the germline ends. This CDR3 has 15 residues. Per the germline V gene, CDR1 is SGHNT and CDR2 is YYREEE (reference sequence).

The chain is built from TRBV6-5 and TRBJ2-7; unclear D gene. Germline V gene sequence: CDR1 MNHEY, CDR2 SVGAGI. The length of the CDR3 is 9 residues. V lost 9 bases and J 5 bases, leaving 5 bases between the germline ends. The CDR3 reads CASLHEQYF. The DNA for the CDR3 is TGTGCCAGTCTCCACGAGCAGTACTTC.

About this clone itself: The same CDR3 arises from other DNA sequences in this sample as well. V and J are TRBV7-9 and TRBJ2-7; tentative D call: TRBD2 (6 bases). This CDR3 has 12 residues. V lost 1 base and J lost 7, with 8 bases in between. CDR1 is SEHNR, CDR2 FQNEAQ, per germline (reference sequence). The CDR3 coding sequence is TGTGCCAGCAGCTTAGTGGCGGGAGAGCAGTACTTC. This encodes CASSLVAGEQYF.

V usage is TRBV18 and J usage is TRBJ2-3, with 13 bases lining up with TRBD2. The CDR3 consists of 18 residues. J gave up 4 bases and V 1 base, and 8 bases lay outside the gene matches. CDR1 is KGHSH and CDR2 is LQKENI in the germline V gene. The CDR3 spells CASSPLRTSGSSSDTQYF. CDR3 in DNA: TGTGCCAGCTCACCACTTCGGACTAGCGGGAGCTCCTCAGATACGCAGTATTTT.

V gene TRBV29-1 combines with J gene TRBJ2-1, with D uncertain. CDR3 length: 10 residues. CDR1 is SQVTM and CDR2 is ANQGSEA in the germline V gene. The germline V and J ends were trimmed by 7 bases and 3 bases, with 4 bases remaining between them. CDR3 amino acids: CSAHYNEQFF. DNA of the CDR3: TGCAGCGCTCACTACAATGAGCAGTTCTTC.

The chain couples TRBV27 to TRBJ2-1; D possibly corresponds to TRBD2 (6 bases). Germline CDR1 and CDR2: MNHEY and SMNVEV (reference sequence). The V end lost 2 bases, the J end lost 8 bases, and 16 bases lay between the germline ends. CDR3 length: 15 residues. The CDR3 DNA reads TGTGCCAGCAGTTTACTGGGGGGAGTTTTGTATGAGCAGTTCTTC. This codes for CASSLLGGVLYEQFF.

The table lists this clone with a count of one. J is TRBJ2-5 and V is TRBV5-1; D possibly uses TRBD1 or TRBD2 (5 bases each). In germline, CDR1 is SGHRS, CDR2 YFSETQ. The germline V and J ends were trimmed by 0 bases and 1 base, with 13 bases remaining between them. This CDR3 is 16 amino acids long. The CDR3 coding sequence is TGCGCCAGCAGCTTGGGTTGGGAGAGGGGCCAAGAGACCCAGTACTTC. Translated, it gives CASSLGWERGQETQYF.

The gene calls are TRBV7-2 and TRBJ2-7; a weak D match, TRBD2 (5 bases). CDR1 and CDR2 from the germline V gene are SGHTA and FQGNSA. CDR3 length: 15 residues. Trimming pared 5 bases from V and 0 bases from J, leaving 14 bases between. The CDR3 DNA sequence: TGTGCCAGCAGCCGGAGAGCGGTGAGCTCCTACGAGCAGTACTTC. Amino acid sequence: CASSRRAVSSYEQYF.